The 8 T cell receptor beta chains in this list originate from one sample, sequenced in a study of blood T cell repertoires in COVID-19. TCRdb's table, derived via immunoSEQ multiplex PCR, lists solely in-frame clones and lacks some. The table includes 240,000 or so clones, around 84% detected once. The sample comprised peripheral blood. These receptors all come from an older woman with active or convalescent COVID-19.

V is TRBV6-5 and J is TRBJ1-1; 9 nucleotides align to TRBD1. Germline assignment: CDR1 MNHEY and CDR2 SVGAGI. V lost 3 bases, J lost 7 bases, and 9 bases stayed unmatched. The CDR3 has 15 amino acids. In nucleotides, the CDR3 is TGTGCCAGCAGTTATTCGGACAGGGGCGCAAATGAAGCTTTCTTT. Translated, it gives CASSYSDRGANEAFF.

This sequence joins TRBV6-5 and TRBJ1-1; tentative D call: TRBD1 (5 bases). Trimming cost V 10 bases and J 7 bases, with 19 bases left between them. Germline V lookup: CDR1 MNHEY, CDR2 SVGAGI. CDR3 length equals 13 residues. CDR3 sequence: CATLLEWQGEAFF. CDR3 in DNA: TGTGCCACCCTACTTGAGTGGCAGGGTGAAGCTTTCTTT.

This sequence joins TRBV6-6 and TRBJ1-3; maybe TRBD1 (5 bases). V shed 6 bases and J shed 2 bases, with 14 bases lying between them. This CDR3 comprises 15 residues. Germline lookup yields CDR1 MNHNY and CDR2 SVGAGI (reference sequence). The CDR3 protein is CASRYHGGAGNTIYF. CDR3 in DNA: TGTGCCAGCAGGTACCACGGGGGAGCTGGAAACACCATATATTTT.

V is TRBV10-2 and J is TRBJ1-4, with no clear D. Germline V gene data show CDR1 as WSHSY and CDR2 as SAAADI. Trimming pared 7 bases from V and 8 bases from J, leaving 17 bases between. The CDR3 totals 14 residues. The CDR3 DNA is TGCGCCAGCACTGGACGGACTACCCACGAAAAACTGTTTTTT. Its protein is CASTGRTTHEKLFF.

The V gene is TRBV9, the J gene TRBJ1-3, with 7 bases fitting TRBD1. The germline V gene encodes CDR1 SGDLS and CDR2 YYNGEE. Trimming took 4 bases from V and 2 from J; bases not matched to a gene: 3. The CDR3 is 14 residues long. The CDR3 here is CASSPGQPGNTIYF. DNA for the CDR3: TGTGCCAGCAGCCCGGGACAGCCTGGAAACACCATATATTTT.

This chain connects TRBV9 to TRBJ1-1, with D unresolved. Germline lookup yields CDR1 SGDLS and CDR2 YYNGEE. The CDR3 totals 12 residues. V was clipped by 0 bases and J by 8 bases, with 8 bases between them. The CDR3 loop is CASSVERGEAFF. CDR3 coding DNA: TGTGCCAGCAGCGTAGAGCGAGGAGAAGCTTTCTTT.

The V call is TRBV28, the J call TRBJ1-2; D perhaps matches TRBD1 (6 bases). Per the germline V gene, CDR1 is MDHEN and CDR2 is SYDVKM. The CDR3 totals 16 residues. V was trimmed by 2 bases and J by 4 bases, leaving 17 bases between them. CDR3 amino acids: CASSLLRGGGVYGYTF. The CDR3 region has the DNA TGTGCCAGCAGTTTACTTAGGGGCGGGGGCGTCTATGGCTACACCTTC.

The V gene is TRBV3-1 (or the pseudogene TRBV3-2), the J gene TRBJ1-1; possible D gene TRBD1, 6 bases. CDR3 length: 14 amino acids. Trimming cost V 0 bases and J 4 bases, with 9 bases left between them. Germline V lookup: CDR1 LGHDT, CDR2 YNNKEL (reference sequence). The CDR3 here is CASSQEQGSTEAFF. CDR3 nucleotide sequence: TGTGCCAGCAGCCAAGAGCAGGGGTCCACTGAAGCTTTCTTT.